These 14 T cell receptor beta chains were all obtained from the same sample, sequenced in a study of cytomegalovirus exposure and HLA in healthy donors. The repertoire was sequenced with immunoSEQ multiplex PCR; TCRdb's copy has only in-frame clones and lacks some. The table includes about 200,000 clones, around nine tenths detected once. Sequencing was performed on PBMCs. These receptors all come from a woman under 30 in good health and CMV-seropositive.

V is TRBV6-5 and J is TRBJ2-7, with TRBD2 matching 7 bases. The J segment lost 3 bases and the V segment lost 0 bases, leaving 5 bases of the junction unmatched. This CDR3 comprises 15 residues. Germline CDR1 and CDR2: MNHEY and SVGAGI. CDR3 nucleotides: TGTGCCAGCAGTTACTCGGCTAGCGGAGACTACGAGCAGTACTTC. Its translation is CASSYSASGDYEQYF.

This clone occurred a few times. The chain is built from TRBV27 and TRBJ1-2; D remains unclear. V lost 8 bases to trimming and J lost 8 bases, with 15 bases between them. Germline CDR1 reads MNHEY; CDR2 reads SMNVEV (reference sequence). The CDR3 contains 12 residues. The CDR3 loop is CASYHLGRGYTF. CDR3 bases: TGTGCCAGCTACCATCTAGGCCGGGGCTACACCTTC.

The genes are TRBV6-6 and TRBJ1-2; D not certain. The length of the CDR3 is 14 residues. Trimming cost V 0 bases and J 4 bases, with 9 bases left between them. The germline V gene encodes CDR1 MNHNY and CDR2 SVGAGI (reference sequence). The CDR3 here is CASSYSQSSYGYTF. In nucleotides, the CDR3 is TGTGCCAGCAGTTACTCGCAATCTAGCTATGGCTACACCTTC.

This clone was seen just once. The rearrangement uses TRBV10-3 and TRBJ1-2; 9 bases fit TRBD1. J was trimmed by 1 base and V by 7 bases; bases with no gene match: 13. The germline gives CDR1 ENHRY, CDR2 SYGVKD. The CDR3 is 17 residues long. This CDR3 is CAIKAQGQGVGNYGYTF. The CDR3 region has the DNA TGTGCCATCAAGGCCCAGGGACAGGGCGTCGGTAACTATGGCTACACCTTC.

This clone was recorded a few times. The chain employs TRBV28 and TRBJ2-3; TRBD2 might be the D (5 bases). The CDR3 is 14 residues long. V shed 6 bases and J shed 5 bases, with 15 bases lying between them. Germline assignment: CDR1 MDHEN and CDR2 SYDVKM. CDR3 sequence: CASRWGTSGDTQYF. The CDR3 bases are TGTGCCAGCAGGTGGGGTACGAGCGGAGATACGCAGTATTTT. Looking up the rest from reference TRBV28 and TRBJ2-3 gives the full variable domain: DVKVTQSSRYLVKRTGEKVFLECVQDMDHENMFWYRQDPGLGLRLIYFSYDVKMKEKGDIPEGYSVSREKKERFSLILESASTNQTSMYLCASRWGTSGDTQYFGPGTRLTVL.

This rearrangement joins TRBV10-3 to TRBJ2-1, with 7 bases identical to TRBD2. CDR1 and CDR2 from the germline V gene are ENHRY and SYGVKD. J was trimmed by 4 bases and V by 8 bases; bases with no gene match: 5. This CDR3 spans 13 amino acids. The CDR3 DNA reads TGTGCCATCTGGCTAGCGGAGTACAATGAGCAGTTCTTC. Its translation is CAIWLAEYNEQFF.

J is TRBJ1-1 and V is TRBV7-2, with a possible D match to TRBD1 (6 bases). Between the trimmed V and J ends, which lost 2 bases and 1 base, there was a span of 11 bases. CDR3 size: 15 residues. Germline V CDR1 and CDR2: SGHTA, FQGNSA. CDR3 residues: CASSLSKTGNTEAFF. DNA for the CDR3: TGTGCCAGCAGCTTATCAAAGACAGGGAACACTGAAGCTTTCTTT. The full variable domain, completed using reference TRBV7-2 and TRBJ1-1, is GAGVSQSPSNKVTEKGKDVELRCDPISGHTALYWYRQSLGQGLEFLIYFQGNSAPDKSGLPSDRFSAERTGGSVSTLTIQRTQQEDSAVYLCASSLSKTGNTEAFFGQGTRLTVV.

This chain links TRBV25-1 with TRBJ2-7; TRBD2 aligns across 9 bases. There are 17 residues in the CDR3. Germline V gene lookup returns CDR1 MGHDK and CDR2 SYGVNS. V was pared by 3 bases and J by 0 bases, with 9 bases of the junction left unmatched. CDR3 sequence reads: CASSEGGRGLASYEQYF. The CDR3 region has the DNA TGTGCCAGCAGTGAGGGAGGTAGGGGACTAGCCTCCTACGAGCAGTACTTC.

This clone was found a few times. This chain connects TRBV30 to TRBJ2-1; D is unclear. V lost 2 bases and J lost 8, with 13 bases in between. The germline V gene has CDR1 GTSNPN and CDR2 SVGIG (reference sequence). The CDR3 is 13 residues long. CDR3 DNA: TGTGCCTGGAGTAGAGACCGGCAGGATGAGCAGTTCTTC. The encoded protein is CAWSRDRQDEQFF.

The chain carries TRBV27 and TRBJ1-2; D not resolved. Germline V gene data show CDR1 as MNHEY and CDR2 as SMNVEV (reference sequence). V lost 5 bases and J lost 3, with 10 bases in between. The CDR3 has 13 residues. CDR3 bases: TGTGCCAGCAGTCCCGTGGGAGACTATGGCTACACCTTC. Amino acid sequence: CASSPVGDYGYTF.

The chain recombines TRBV30 with TRBJ1-2; TRBD1 agrees at 11 bases. CDR3 size: 16 residues. Germline CDR1 reads GTSNPN; CDR2 reads SVGIG (reference sequence). J lost 6 bases, V lost 1 base, and 10 bases had no gene match. In nucleotides, the CDR3 is TGTGCCTGGAGTGGTCTGGACAGGGGGCGGTTTGATGGCTACACCTTC. Its protein is CAWSGLDRGRFDGYTF.

V gene TRBV6-5 combines with J gene TRBJ2-1; 9 bases fit TRBD1. Germline CDR1 MNHEY, CDR2 SVGAGI. This CDR3 has 12 amino acids. V was pared by 5 bases and J by 15 bases, with 8 bases of the junction left unmatched. The CDR3 reads CASSRTGVILFF. The CDR3 nucleotides are TGTGCCAGCAGTCGGACAGGGGTTATCCTGTTCTTC.

CDR3 sequence (DNA): TGTGCCAGTAGTTTCCGACAGGGGGTATTCGGTACATACGAGCAGTACTTC. The encoded protein is CASSFRQGVFGTYEQYF. The chain employs TRBV19 and TRBJ2-7; 9 positions agree with TRBD1. From germline, CDR1 is LNHDA and CDR2 SQIVND (reference sequence). The trim removed 5 bases at V and 4 bases at J, leaving 15 bases unmatched. This CDR3 contains 17 residues.

This chain joins TRBV4-1 and TRBJ2-7; TRBD1 might be the D (6 bases). The V and J ends lost 1 base and 2 bases respectively, with 9 bases between them. The CDR3 covers 14 residues. Germline values: CDR1 MGHRA, CDR2 YSYEKL. The CDR3 region is CASSQVQGTYEQYF. The DNA for the CDR3 is TGCGCCAGCAGCCAAGTTCAGGGGACCTACGAGCAGTACTTC.